The 29 T cell receptor beta chains reported below all come from one sample, sequenced in a study of a mutant IDH1 vaccine in newly diagnosed glioma. Their antigens remain unidentified. Time point described: week 5, during vaccination. Vaccination used 300 ug of mutant IDH1 20-mer peptide per dose, with topical imiquimod. The data were produced by immunoSEQ multiplex PCR, yet TCRdb's version contains in-frame clones alone and is incomplete. The table shows 45,000 to 55,000 clones, with just under 80% occurring only once. Sequences were derived from PBMCs, sampled from a glioma patient whose treatment included an IDH1 peptide vaccine. These receptors were obtained from a woman between 40 and 50 years old with glioma.

This clone was counted a few times. The rearrangement links TRBV2 to TRBJ2-1; D perhaps matches TRBD1 (6 bases). The CDR3 covers 13 residues. Per germline, CDR1 SNHLY and CDR2 FYNNEI. Trimming removed 7 bases at V and 6 bases at J, with 13 bases between. The CDR3, as DNA: TGTGCCAGCACCGGACAGTGGGGCAATGAGCAGTTCTTC. This codes for CASTGQWGNEQFF.

A word on this clone: One end of the junction varies from germline; a read error may be responsible. V and J are TRBV7-7 and TRBJ1-2; tentatively, D is TRBD1 (6 bases). Germline V gives CDR1 SSHAT, CDR2 FNYEAQ (reference sequence). The CDR3 has 17 amino acids. CDR3 protein: CASSFAPPGGQHYGYTF. CDR3 nucleotide sequence: TGTGCTAGCAGCTTTGCCCCCCCCGGCGGACAGCACTATGGCTACACCTTC.

The chain has TRBV6-6 and TRBJ2-3, with unresolved D. Germline V gives CDR1 MNHNY, CDR2 SVGAGI (reference sequence). V lost 6 bases and J lost 3, with 10 bases in between. This CDR3 has 13 amino acids. The CDR3 loop reads CASSSPGTDTQYF. The CDR3 DNA reads as TGTGCCAGCAGCTCCCCTGGAACAGATACGCAGTATTTT.

The rearrangement uses TRBV6-5 and TRBJ2-7; D is perhaps TRBD2 (7 bases). Germline V lookup: CDR1 MNHEY, CDR2 SVGAGI. This CDR3 has 13 residues. V was clipped by 5 bases and J by 4 bases, with 12 bases between them. CDR3 nucleotides: TGTGCCAGCAGTAAGGGGGGGCTATACGAGCAGTACTTC. This sequence encodes CASSKGGLYEQYF.

V and J are TRBV4-1 and TRBJ1-6; a weak D match, TRBD1 (5 bases). The CDR3 consists of 17 residues. V was pared by 3 bases and J by 12 bases, with 24 bases between. In germline, CDR1 is MGHRA, CDR2 YSYEKL. CDR3 DNA: TGCGCCAGCAGCCAGGGCGGCATAGGGGAGGATTGGGGACCCCTCCACTTT. Its translation: CASSQGGIGEDWGPLHF.

This chain uses TRBV30 with TRBJ1-2; unclear D gene. CDR1 GTSNPN and CDR2 SVGIG come from the germline V gene (reference sequence). The CDR3 has 13 residues. Trimming stripped 3 bases from V and 4 bases from J, with 12 bases between. The CDR3 DNA is TGTGCCTGGAGCCGGACCGGGCTCTATGGCTACACCTTC. Translated, it gives CAWSRTGLYGYTF.

This rearrangement joins TRBV2 to TRBJ1-2, with TRBD1 identical over 9 bases. J was trimmed by 7 bases and V by 8 bases; bases with no gene match: 11. The CDR3 is made up of 14 amino acids. The germline CDR1 and CDR2 sequences are SNHLY and FYNNEI. CDR3 nucleotide sequence: TGTGCCAGCGGGACAGGGAGATCCCATTTTGGCTACACCTTC. Translated, it gives CASGTGRSHFGYTF.

Of note for this clone: One end of the junction varies from germline; a read error may be responsible. V and J are TRBV7-7 and TRBJ2-2, with 11 bases matching TRBD2. Germline lookup yields CDR1 SSHAT and CDR2 FNYEAQ (reference sequence). This CDR3 spans 14 amino acids. In DNA, the CDR3 is TGTGCTAGCAGCCGTAGCGGGGGGGCCGGGGAGCTGTTTTTT. Amino acids: CASSRSGGAGELFF.

The chain recombines TRBV30 with TRBJ2-7; tentative D call: TRBD1 (5 bases). The CDR3 length is 15 residues. The germline V gene encodes CDR1 GTSNPN and CDR2 SVGIG (reference sequence). V dropped 2 bases and J dropped 1 base, with 15 bases sitting between them. Written as DNA, the CDR3 is TGTGCCTGGAGTAGGGGCTGGAAGGAGTCCTACGAGCAGTACTTC. Translated: CAWSRGWKESYEQYF.

This chain connects TRBV6-1 to TRBJ2-3; 7 bases are a match to TRBD2. CDR3 length: 13 amino acids. The V gene end was trimmed by 6 bases and the J gene end by 14 bases; junction bases not matched to a gene: 14. Per the germline V gene, CDR1 is MNHNS and CDR2 is SASEGT. The CDR3 here is CASSPGTNLQGYF. The DNA for the CDR3 is TGTGCCAGCAGCCCCGGGACTAACCTCCAGGGGTATTTT.

This clone appeared once. This chain joins TRBV7-6 and TRBJ1-1; D is unclear. Germline V gene lookup returns CDR1 SGHVS and CDR2 FNYEAQ. The CDR3 has 13 residues. Trimming shortened V by 1 base and J by 5 bases, and 8 bases separated the two germline ends. The CDR3 loop is CASSLGGATEAFF. The CDR3 DNA reads TGTGCCAGCAGCTTAGGTGGAGCTACTGAAGCTTTCTTT.

The table lists this clone with a count of one. The chain employs TRBV5-8 and TRBJ2-6; D ambiguous. Per germline, CDR1 SGHTS and CDR2 YDEGEE. Trimming removed 4 bases at V and 0 bases at J, with 8 bases between. CDR3 length: 15 residues. The CDR3 is CASSPTFSGANVLTF. CDR3 DNA sequence: TGTGCCAGCAGCCCGACCTTCTCTGGGGCCAACGTCCTGACTTTC.

This chain uses TRBV7-9 with TRBJ1-6; D is ambiguous. V was cut by 5 bases and J by 14 bases, with 16 bases left in between. Germline-derived CDR1 and CDR2 are SEHNR and FQNEAQ (reference sequence). This CDR3 is built from 13 residues. As DNA, the CDR3 is TGTGCCAGCAGCGTGGGTCAGGCCTCAGCCCTCCACTTT. Translated: CASSVGQASALHF. Together with reference TRBV7-9 and TRBJ1-6, the CDR3 gives the full variable domain: DTGVSQNPRHKITKRGQNVTFRCDPISEHNRLYWYRQTLGQGPEFLTYFQNEAQLEKSRLLSDRFSAERPKGSFSTLEIQRTEQGDSAMYLCASSVGQASALHFGNGTRLTVT.

The rearrangement joins TRBV2 to TRBJ1-5; D gene uncertain. The V and J ends lost 3 bases and 4 bases respectively, with 13 bases between them. This CDR3 has 15 amino acids. Germline values: CDR1 SNHLY, CDR2 FYNNEI. DNA of the CDR3: TGTGCCAGCAGTGAGGGCCGGGCCCAGAATCAGCCCCAGCATTTT. Translated, it gives CASSEGRAQNQPQHF.

The chain is built from TRBV7-2 and TRBJ2-7, with unresolved D. This CDR3 is built from 14 residues. Trimming left V 0 bases short and J 9 bases short, with 15 bases between. Germline V gene data show CDR1 as SGHTA and CDR2 as FQGNSA. The CDR3 bases are TGTGCCAGCAGCTTAGCCGGCCAGTTTGACGCGCAGTACTTC. This codes for CASSLAGQFDAQYF.

The chain employs TRBV6-4 and TRBJ2-5; no reliable D call. The ends were cut back, 1 base at V and 0 bases at J, with 0 bases in the middle. Germline CDR1 is MRHNA and CDR2 is SNTAGT. The CDR3 runs 12 residues. For the CDR3, the DNA is TGTGCCAGCAGTGACTACCAAGAGACCCAGTACTTC. Translation: CASSDYQETQYF.

This chain connects TRBV6-1 to TRBJ2-7; D is possibly TRBD1 (6 bases). Trimming removed 0 bases at V and 4 bases at J, with 13 bases between. The CDR3 length is 15 residues. Germline CDR1 MNHNS, CDR2 SASEGT. The CDR3 coding sequence is TGTGCCAGCAGTGAAGCACAGGGTATCCCATACGAGCAGTACTTC. Translating gives CASSEAQGIPYEQYF.

This clone was seen just once. The rearrangement uses TRBV19 and TRBJ2-5; 7 bases align to TRBD2. The CDR3 length is 15 residues. V lost 2 bases, J lost 4 bases, and 7 bases stayed unmatched. Germline V CDR1 and CDR2: LNHDA, SQIVND (reference sequence). The CDR3 region is CASSIRGDPTETQYF. DNA for the CDR3: TGTGCCAGTAGTATACGGGGGGACCCCACAGAGACCCAGTACTTC. Based on the CDR3 plus reference TRBV19 and TRBJ2-5, the full variable domain is DGGITQSPKYLFRKEGQNVTLSCEQNLNHDAMYWYRQDPGQGLRLIYYSQIVNDFQKGDIAEGYSVSREKKESFPLTVTSAQKNPTAFYLCASSIRGDPTETQYFGPGTRLLVL.

This rearrangement joins TRBV7-2 to TRBJ2-5; perhaps D is TRBD1 or TRBD2 (6 bases each). This CDR3 has 15 residues. Germline CDR1 is SGHTA and CDR2 is FQGNSA. Trimming removed 2 bases from V and 2 bases from J, with 12 bases in between. CDR3 in DNA: TGTGCCAGCAGCTTAAACAAGGGGGGACAAGAGACCCAGTACTTC. Protein sequence: CASSLNKGGQETQYF.

This sequence joins TRBV7-8 and TRBJ1-2; TRBD1 matches at 12 bases. The V gene end was trimmed by 2 bases and the J gene end by 3 bases; junction bases not matched to a gene: 1. Germline V gene sequence: CDR1 SGHVS, CDR2 FQNEAQ. CDR3 length: 15 residues. In DNA, the CDR3 is TGTGCCAGCAGCTTACGGGACAGGGGGCACTATGGCTACACCTTC. It is translated as CASSLRDRGHYGYTF.

The V and J genes are TRBV19 and TRBJ1-6; D uncertain. Germline CDR1 is LNHDA and CDR2 is SQIVND (reference sequence). CDR3 length: 14 residues. The ends were cut back, 9 bases at V and 5 bases at J, with 14 bases in the middle. The CDR3 loop is CASVESPDNSPLHF. The CDR3 coding sequence is TGTGCCAGCGTGGAGAGCCCCGATAATTCACCCCTCCACTTT.

The V and J genes are TRBV2 and TRBJ2-6; D call uncertain. This CDR3 is 16 amino acids long. Germline V gene sequence: CDR1 SNHLY, CDR2 FYNNEI. Deletions cut 8 bases from V and 3 bases from J, with 17 bases between. CDR3 region: CASSLSRTNGANVLTF. The CDR3, as DNA: TGTGCCAGCTCATTGTCCAGGACCAATGGGGCCAACGTCCTGACTTTC.

Regarding this clone: In this CDR3 the conserved last residue, phenylalanine or tryptophan, is missing, so a read error is likely. It is unclear where the CDR3 begins or ends on the DNA, so no DNA is shown, and the CDR3 is as TCRdb lists it. The chain employs TRBV11-3 and TRBJ2-7; whether TRBD1, the table's D call, matches the DNA was not checked. The CDR3 totals 13 residues, both ends included. Germline V lookup: CDR1 SGHNT, CDR2 YENEEA. CDR3 protein: CASSLDPDRALKQ.

The rearrangement links TRBV7-6 to TRBJ1-3; 7 positions match TRBD1. The CDR3 runs to 16 residues. Losses at the gene ends were 6 bases for V and 0 bases for J; bases not matched to a gene: 8. The germline gives CDR1 SGHVS, CDR2 FNYEAQ. The CDR3 sequence is CASSIPTGSSGNTIYF. The DNA for the CDR3 is TGTGCCAGCAGTATTCCGACAGGGAGCTCTGGAAACACCATATATTTT.

The chain recombines TRBV5-1 with TRBJ1-2; 9 bases map to TRBD1. The length of the CDR3 is 14 residues. CDR1 is SGHRS and CDR2 is YFSETQ in the germline V gene. V lost 3 bases and J lost 6; bases outside the gene matches: 6. The DNA for the CDR3 is TGCGCCAGCAGCTGGGGACAGGGCGGGAATGGCTACACCTTC. Translating it yields CASSWGQGGNGYTF. Full variable domain (missing parts from reference TRBV5-1 and TRBJ1-2): KAGVTQTPRYLIKTRGQQVTLSCSPISGHRSVSWYQQTPGQGLQFLFEYFSETQRNKGNFPGRFSGRQFSNSRSEMNVSTLELGDSALYLCASSWGQGGNGYTFGSGTRLTVV.

The chain carries TRBV5-1 and TRBJ2-2, with a tentative D call TRBD1 (7 bases). V shed 4 bases and J shed 8 bases, with 18 bases lying between them. The CDR3 has 15 amino acids. Germline CDR1 is SGHRS and CDR2 is YFSETQ. This chain's CDR3 is CASSPEARGAGELFF. For the CDR3, the DNA is TGCGCCAGCAGCCCGGAAGCCAGGGGGGCGGGGGAGCTGTTTTTT.

V and J are TRBV27 and TRBJ1-4; 8 bases align to TRBD1. The length of the CDR3 is 17 residues. Germline V CDR1 and CDR2: MNHEY, SMNVEV (reference sequence). V was pared by 5 bases and J by 2 bases, with 10 bases of the junction left unmatched. CDR3 in amino acids: CASSLQGALGTNEKLFF. The CDR3 DNA follows: TGTGCCAGCAGTCTCCAGGGGGCCTTGGGCACTAATGAAAAACTGTTTTTT.

The chain links TRBV2 to TRBJ1-2; D is unresolved. This CDR3 spans 12 amino acids. Between the trimmed V and J ends, which lost 3 bases and 8 bases, there was a span of 10 bases. Germline CDR1 SNHLY, CDR2 FYNNEI. The DNA of the CDR3 is TGTGCCAGCAGTGACTCTAACACGGGCTACACCTTC. Protein: CASSDSNTGYTF.

This clone was found once. CDR3 nucleotides: TGTGCCAGCAGTATAGGACAGGGGGGGCTATATGGCTACACCTTC. Translated: CASSIGQGGLYGYTF. The chain uses TRBV6-1 and TRBJ1-2, with 10 bases identical to TRBD1. Germline V lookup: CDR1 MNHNS, CDR2 SASEGT. Trimming cost V 5 bases and J 5 bases; bases outside gene matches: 8. The CDR3 spans 15 residues.